This T cell receptor (beta chain) stems from a study of blood T cell repertoires in COVID-19. Study as a whole: Spain, Italy and the United States supplied samples that represented acute and convalescent COVID-19. In each case, the material was cDNA or gDNA derived from T cells, B-cell-depleted T cells, or PBMCs.

Study processing details: Quantification of nucleated cells was approximated via reference gene primer amplification. Method: immunoSEQ multiplex PCR; TCRdb's copy keeps in-frame clones and lacks some. That table furnishes V, J and clone size, whereas the DNA furnished D and trimming. The sample carries roughly 220,000 clones, around 83% recorded once. Concerning this clone: Other DNA sequences within the sample encode an identical CDR3.

This clonotype was sampled from a woman aged 40 to 49 who had recovered from COVID-19. Sequencing input: peripheral blood.

The CDR3 reads CASSYSRRGNTEAFF. CDR3 DNA: TGTGCCAGCAGTTACTCGCGTAGAGGGAACACTGAAGCTTTCTTT. The J gene is TRBJ1-1, the V gene TRBV6-5, with D unresolved. Germline loops: CDR1 MNHEY, CDR2 SVGAGI. Trimming left V 0 bases short and J 1 base short, with 9 bases between. This CDR3 contains 15 residues.